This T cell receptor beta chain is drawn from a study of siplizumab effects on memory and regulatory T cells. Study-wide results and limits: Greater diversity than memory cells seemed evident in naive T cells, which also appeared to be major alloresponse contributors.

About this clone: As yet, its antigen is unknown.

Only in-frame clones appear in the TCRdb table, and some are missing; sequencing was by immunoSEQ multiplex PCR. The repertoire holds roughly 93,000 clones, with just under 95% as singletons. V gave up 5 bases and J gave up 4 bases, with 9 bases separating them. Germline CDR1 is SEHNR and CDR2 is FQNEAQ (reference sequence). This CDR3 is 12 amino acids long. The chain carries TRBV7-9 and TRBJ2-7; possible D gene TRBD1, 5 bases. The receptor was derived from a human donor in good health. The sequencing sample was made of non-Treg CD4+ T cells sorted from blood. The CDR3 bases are TGTGCCAGCAGCCGGACACCTTACGAGCAGTACTTC. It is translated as CASSRTPYEQYF.